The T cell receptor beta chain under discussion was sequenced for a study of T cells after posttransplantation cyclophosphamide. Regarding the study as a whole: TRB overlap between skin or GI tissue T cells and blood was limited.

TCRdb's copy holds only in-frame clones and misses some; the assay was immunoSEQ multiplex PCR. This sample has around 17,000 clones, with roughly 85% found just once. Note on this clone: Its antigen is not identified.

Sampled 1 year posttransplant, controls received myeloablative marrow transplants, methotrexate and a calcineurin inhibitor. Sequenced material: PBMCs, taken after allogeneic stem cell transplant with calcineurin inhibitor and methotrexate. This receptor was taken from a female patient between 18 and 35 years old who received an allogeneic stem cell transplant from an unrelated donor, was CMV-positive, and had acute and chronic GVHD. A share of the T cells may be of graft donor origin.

The CDR3 DNA reads TGTGCCAGCAGTGGGCCCTATGGCTACACCTTC. This gives the protein CASSGPYGYTF. The chain has TRBV6-1 and TRBJ1-2; no clear D gene. CDR1 is MNHNS and CDR2 is SASEGT in the germline V gene. Trimming took 4 bases from V and 4 from J, leaving 4 bases between them. CDR3 length: 11 residues.